Listed here are 2 T cell receptor beta chains from one sample, sequenced in a study of cytomegalovirus exposure and HLA in healthy donors. The repertoire was sequenced with immunoSEQ multiplex PCR; TCRdb's copy has only in-frame clones and lacks some. The sample has around 73,000 clones; 70% to 90% are singletons. The sequencing sample was made of PBMCs. These TCRs come from a woman in her late teens or twenties in good health and CMV-seropositive.

Only one count was recorded for this clone. V is TRBV7-9 and J is TRBJ1-6; tentative D call: TRBD1 (6 bases). The CDR3 is 17 amino acids. The V end lost 5 bases, the J end lost 6 bases, and 20 bases lay between the germline ends. Germline V gives CDR1 SEHNR, CDR2 FQNEAQ (reference sequence). The CDR3 is CASSATVTGSVNSPLHF. The CDR3 DNA follows: TGTGCCAGCAGCGCCACCGTGACAGGCTCTGTTAATTCACCCCTCCACTTT.

V is TRBV9 and J is TRBJ2-2; D remains unclear. V lost 4 bases and J 6 bases, leaving 16 bases between the germline ends. CDR1 and CDR2 from the germline V gene are SGDLS and YYNGEE. The CDR3 runs 15 residues. The DNA of the CDR3 is TGTGCCAGCAGCTCATCCATGAGTATACCCGGGGAGCTGTTTTTT. Translation: CASSSSMSIPGELFF.